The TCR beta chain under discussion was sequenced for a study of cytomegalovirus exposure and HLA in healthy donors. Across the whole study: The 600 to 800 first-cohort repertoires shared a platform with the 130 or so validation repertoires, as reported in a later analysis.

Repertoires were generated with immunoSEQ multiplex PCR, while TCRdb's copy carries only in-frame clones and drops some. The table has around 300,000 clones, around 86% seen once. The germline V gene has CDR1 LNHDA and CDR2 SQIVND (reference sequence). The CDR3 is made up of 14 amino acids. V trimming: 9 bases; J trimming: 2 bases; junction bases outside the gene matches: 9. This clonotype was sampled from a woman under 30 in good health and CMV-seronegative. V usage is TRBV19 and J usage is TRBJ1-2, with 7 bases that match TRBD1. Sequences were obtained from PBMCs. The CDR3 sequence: CASTGTVNNYGYTF. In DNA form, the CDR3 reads TGTGCCAGCACCGGGACAGTTAACAACTATGGCTACACCTTC.